The source of this T cell receptor beta chain is a study of read filtering for tumor transcriptome and immune sequencing. Study background: Revised staging placed roughly 8 patients in R-ISS I, some 17 in II, more than five in III.

The library was built from about 400 ng RNA with molecular barcoded adaptors for alpha/delta and beta/gamma chains. TCRdb re-analysed the reads in MiXCR, keeping a single row per CDR3 protein. The sample lists roughly 130,000 distinct CDR3 sequences; over 10% were seen once. Germline-derived CDR1 and CDR2 are MDHEN and SYDVKM. V was pared by 6 bases and J by 6 bases, with 21 bases between. This CDR3 comprises 16 residues. The clonotype originates from a donor aged 40 or older with multiple myeloma. V usage is TRBV28 and J usage is TRBJ2-1; maybe TRBD1 (8 bases). Material for sequencing was a population of CD138-negative cells sorted from bone marrow. The CDR3 region is CASSRFTGGACNEQFF. The CDR3 DNA is TGTGCCAGCAGCCGATTCACAGGGGGGGCCTGCAATGAGCAGTTCTTC.